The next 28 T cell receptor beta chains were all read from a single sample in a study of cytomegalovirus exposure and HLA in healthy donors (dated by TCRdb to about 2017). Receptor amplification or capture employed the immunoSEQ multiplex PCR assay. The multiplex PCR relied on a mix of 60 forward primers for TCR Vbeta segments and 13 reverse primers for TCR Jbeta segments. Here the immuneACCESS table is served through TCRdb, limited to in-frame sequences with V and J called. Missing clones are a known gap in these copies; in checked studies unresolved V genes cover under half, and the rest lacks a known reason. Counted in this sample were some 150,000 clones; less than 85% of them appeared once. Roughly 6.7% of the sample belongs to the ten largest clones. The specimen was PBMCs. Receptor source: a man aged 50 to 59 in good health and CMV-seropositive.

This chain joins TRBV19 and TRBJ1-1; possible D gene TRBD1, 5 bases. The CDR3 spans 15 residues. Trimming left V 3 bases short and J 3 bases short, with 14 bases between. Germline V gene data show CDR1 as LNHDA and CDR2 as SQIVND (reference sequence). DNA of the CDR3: TGTGCCAGTAGTATTTTCGTCTGGGGGGACACTGAAGCTTTCTTT. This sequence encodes CASSIFVWGDTEAFF. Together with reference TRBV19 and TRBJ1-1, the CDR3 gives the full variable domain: DGGITQSPKYLFRKEGQNVTLSCEQNLNHDAMYWYRQDPGQGLRLIYYSQIVNDFQKGDIAEGYSVSREKKESFPLTVTSAQKNPTAFYLCASSIFVWGDTEAFFGQGTRLTVV.

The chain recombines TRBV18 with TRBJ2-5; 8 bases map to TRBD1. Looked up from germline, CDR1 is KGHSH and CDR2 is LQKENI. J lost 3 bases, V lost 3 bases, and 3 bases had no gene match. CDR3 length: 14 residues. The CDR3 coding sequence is TGTGCCAGCTCACCCACGACAGGGGAAGAGACCCAGTACTTC. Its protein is CASSPTTGEETQYF. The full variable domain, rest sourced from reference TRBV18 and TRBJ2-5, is NAGVMQNPRHLVRRRGQEARLRCSPMKGHSHVYWYRQLPEEGLKFMVYLQKENIIDESGMPKERFSAEFPKEGPSILRIQQVVRGDSAAYFCASSPTTGEETQYFGPGTRLLVL.

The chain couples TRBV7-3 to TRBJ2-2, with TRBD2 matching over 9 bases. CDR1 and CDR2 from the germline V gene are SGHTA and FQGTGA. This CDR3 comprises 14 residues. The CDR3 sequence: CAQAGGPGTGELFF. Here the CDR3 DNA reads TGTGCTCAGGCGGGGGGGCCTGGCACCGGGGAGCTGTTTTTT.

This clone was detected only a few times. In DNA form, the CDR3 reads TGTGCCAGCAGTGAGGAGGGGACTGGGGCCAACGTCCTGACTTTC. Amino acid sequence: CASSEEGTGANVLTF. The chain is built from TRBV2 and TRBJ2-6, with D possibly matching TRBD2 (6 bases). The germline gives CDR1 SNHLY, CDR2 FYNNEI. The CDR3 runs to 15 residues. Trimming took 3 bases from V and 2 from J, leaving 8 bases between them.

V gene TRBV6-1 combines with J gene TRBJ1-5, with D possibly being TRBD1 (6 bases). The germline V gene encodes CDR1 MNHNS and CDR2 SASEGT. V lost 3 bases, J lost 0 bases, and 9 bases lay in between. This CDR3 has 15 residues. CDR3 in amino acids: CASSEGAYSNQPQHF. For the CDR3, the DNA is TGTGCCAGCAGTGAGGGGGCTTATAGCAATCAGCCCCAGCATTTT.

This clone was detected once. CDR3 protein: CASSPGEAGYTF. CDR3 nucleotides: TGTGCCAGCAGTCCCGGGGAGGCTGGCTACACCTTC. This chain joins TRBV28 and TRBJ1-2; D remains unclear. This CDR3 comprises 12 residues. V lost 5 bases to trimming and J lost 7 bases, with 11 bases between them. The germline CDR1 and CDR2 sequences are MDHEN and SYDVKM.

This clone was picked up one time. DNA of the CDR3: TGTGCCAGCAGCAAAGTTTCCCAGGGTAGAAACACCATATATTTT. Translating gives CASSKVSQGRNTIYF. V is TRBV21-1 and J is TRBJ1-3; TRBD1 reflects the table's D call only, with no check against the DNA. TRBV21-1 is deemed a pseudogene. This CDR3 spans 15 amino acids.

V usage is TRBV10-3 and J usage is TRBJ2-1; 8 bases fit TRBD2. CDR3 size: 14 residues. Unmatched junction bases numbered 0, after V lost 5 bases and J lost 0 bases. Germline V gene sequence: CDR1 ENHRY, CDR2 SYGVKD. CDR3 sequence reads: CAISTSGSYNEQFF. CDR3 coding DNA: TGTGCCATCAGTACTAGCGGCTCCTACAATGAGCAGTTCTTC.

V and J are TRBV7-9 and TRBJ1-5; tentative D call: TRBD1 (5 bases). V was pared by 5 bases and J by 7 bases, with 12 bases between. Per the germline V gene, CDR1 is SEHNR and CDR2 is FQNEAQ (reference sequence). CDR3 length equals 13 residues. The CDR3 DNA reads TGTGCCAGCAGCCTAACCCAGGGACAGCCCCAGCATTTT. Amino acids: CASSLTQGQPQHF. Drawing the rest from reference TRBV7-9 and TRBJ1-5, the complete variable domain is DTGVSQNPRHKITKRGQNVTFRCDPISEHNRLYWYRQTLGQGPEFLTYFQNEAQLEKSRLLSDRFSAERPKGSFSTLEIQRTEQGDSAMYLCASSLTQGQPQHFGDGTRLSIL.

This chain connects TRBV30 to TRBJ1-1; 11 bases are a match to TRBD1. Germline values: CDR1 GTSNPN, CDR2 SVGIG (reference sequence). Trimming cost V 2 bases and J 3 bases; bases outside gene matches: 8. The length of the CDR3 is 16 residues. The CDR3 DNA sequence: TGTGCCTGGAGTCGTGGGACAGGGGGTTTGGACACTGAAGCTTTCTTT. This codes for CAWSRGTGGLDTEAFF.

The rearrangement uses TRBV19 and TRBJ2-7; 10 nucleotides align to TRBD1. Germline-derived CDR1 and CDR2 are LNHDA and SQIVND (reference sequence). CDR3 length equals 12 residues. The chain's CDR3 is CAAGDRGLEQYF. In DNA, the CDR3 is TGTGCGGCCGGGGACAGGGGTCTCGAGCAGTACTTC.

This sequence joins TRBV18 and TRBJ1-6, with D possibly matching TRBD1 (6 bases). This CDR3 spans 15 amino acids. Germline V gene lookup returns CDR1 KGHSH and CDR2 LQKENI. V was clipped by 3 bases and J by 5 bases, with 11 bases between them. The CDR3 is CASSPMTGDNSPLHF. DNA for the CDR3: TGTGCCAGCTCACCTATGACAGGTGATAATTCACCCCTCCACTTT.

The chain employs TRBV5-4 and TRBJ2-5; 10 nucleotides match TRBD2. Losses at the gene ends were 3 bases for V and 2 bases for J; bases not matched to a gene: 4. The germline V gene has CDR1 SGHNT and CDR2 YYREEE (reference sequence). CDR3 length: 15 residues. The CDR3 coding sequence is TGTGCCAGCAGCTCCGGACTAGCGGTTCAAGAGACCCAGTACTTC. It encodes CASSSGLAVQETQYF.

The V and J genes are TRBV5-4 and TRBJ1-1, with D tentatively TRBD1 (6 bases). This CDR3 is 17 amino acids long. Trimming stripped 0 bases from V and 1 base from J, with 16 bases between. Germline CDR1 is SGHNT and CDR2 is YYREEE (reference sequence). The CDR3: CASSLGGPGPTNTEAFF. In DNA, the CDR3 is TGTGCCAGCAGCTTGGGGGGGCCAGGGCCGACGAACACTGAAGCTTTCTTT.

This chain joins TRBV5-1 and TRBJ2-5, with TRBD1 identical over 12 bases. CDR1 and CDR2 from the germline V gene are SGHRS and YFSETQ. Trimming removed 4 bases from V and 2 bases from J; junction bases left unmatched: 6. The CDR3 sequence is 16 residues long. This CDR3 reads CASSTGDRGRQETQYF. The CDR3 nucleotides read TGCGCCAGCAGCACCGGGGACAGGGGGCGGCAAGAGACCCAGTACTTC.

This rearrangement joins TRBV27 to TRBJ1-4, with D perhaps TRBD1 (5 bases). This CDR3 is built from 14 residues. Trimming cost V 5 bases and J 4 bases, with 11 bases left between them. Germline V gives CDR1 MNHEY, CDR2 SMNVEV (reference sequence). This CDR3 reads CASSPRTNNEKLFF. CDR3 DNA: TGTGCCAGCAGTCCCCGGACAAATAATGAAAAACTGTTTTTT. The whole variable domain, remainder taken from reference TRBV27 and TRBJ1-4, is EAQVTQNPRYLITVTGKKLTVTCSQNMNHEYMSWYRQDPGLGLRQIYYSMNVEVTDKGDVPEGYKVSRKEKRNFPLILESPSPNQTSLYFCASSPRTNNEKLFFGSGTQLSVL.

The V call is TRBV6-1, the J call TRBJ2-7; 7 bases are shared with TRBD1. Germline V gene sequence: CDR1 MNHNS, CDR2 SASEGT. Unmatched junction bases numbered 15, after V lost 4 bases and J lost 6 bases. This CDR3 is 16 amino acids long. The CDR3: CASSAWGRQGDAEQYF. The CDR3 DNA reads TGTGCCAGCAGTGCTTGGGGGAGACAGGGTGACGCCGAGCAGTACTTC.

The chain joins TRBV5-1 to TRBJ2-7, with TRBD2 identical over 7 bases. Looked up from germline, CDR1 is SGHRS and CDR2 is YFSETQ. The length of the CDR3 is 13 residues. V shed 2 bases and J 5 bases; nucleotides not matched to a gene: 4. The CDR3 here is CASSFVGRDEQYF. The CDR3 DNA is TGCGCCAGCAGCTTTGTAGGGAGGGACGAGCAGTACTTC. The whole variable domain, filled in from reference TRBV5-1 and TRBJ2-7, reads KAGVTQTPRYLIKTRGQQVTLSCSPISGHRSVSWYQQTPGQGLQFLFEYFSETQRNKGNFPGRFSGRQFSNSRSEMNVSTLELGDSALYLCASSFVGRDEQYFGPGTRLTVT.

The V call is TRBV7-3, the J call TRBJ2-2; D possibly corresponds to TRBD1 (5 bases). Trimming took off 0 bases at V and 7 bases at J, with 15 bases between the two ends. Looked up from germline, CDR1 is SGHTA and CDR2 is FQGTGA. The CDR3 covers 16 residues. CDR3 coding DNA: TGTGCCAGCAGCTTAACTAGTGCAGGGTCGGACGGGGAGCTGTTTTTT. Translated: CASSLTSAGSDGELFF. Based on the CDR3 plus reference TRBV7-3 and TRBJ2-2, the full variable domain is GAGVSQTPSNKVTEKGKYVELRCDPISGHTALYWYRQSLGQGPEFLIYFQGTGAADDSGLPNDRFFAVRPEGSVSTLKIQRTERGDSAVYLCASSLTSAGSDGELFFGEGSRLTVL.

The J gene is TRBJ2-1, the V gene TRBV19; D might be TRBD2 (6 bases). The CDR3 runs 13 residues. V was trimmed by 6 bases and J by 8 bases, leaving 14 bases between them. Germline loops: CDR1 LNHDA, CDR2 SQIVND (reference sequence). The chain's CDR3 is CASRISGEDEQFF. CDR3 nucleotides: TGTGCCAGTAGGATTAGCGGTGAGGATGAGCAGTTCTTC.

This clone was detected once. CDR3 region: CASSPDRGDIYGYTF. The CDR3 bases are TGTGCCAGCTCACCGGACAGGGGCGACATTTATGGCTACACCTTC. The V call is TRBV18, the J call TRBJ1-2; 9 positions agree with TRBD1. From germline, CDR1 is KGHSH and CDR2 LQKENI. This CDR3 is 15 amino acids long. The V and J ends lost 3 bases and 5 bases, in that order; junction bases with no gene match: 7.

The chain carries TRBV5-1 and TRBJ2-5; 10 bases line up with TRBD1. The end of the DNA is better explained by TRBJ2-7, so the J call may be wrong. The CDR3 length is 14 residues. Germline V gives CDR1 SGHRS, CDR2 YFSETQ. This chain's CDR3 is CASSVGQGKDEQYF. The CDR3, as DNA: TGCGCCAGCAGTGTGGGACAGGGGAAGGACGAGCAGTACTTC.

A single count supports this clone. DNA of the CDR3: TGTGCCAGCAGCTTACGGGGGGTTTCCTACAATGAGCAGTTCTTC. Translation gives CASSLRGVSYNEQFF. The gene calls are TRBV7-2 and TRBJ2-1; 7 bases match TRBD2. V was clipped by 2 bases and J by 1 base; unmatched bases: 2. This CDR3 region has 15 residues. Looked up from germline, CDR1 is SGHTA and CDR2 is FQGNSA.

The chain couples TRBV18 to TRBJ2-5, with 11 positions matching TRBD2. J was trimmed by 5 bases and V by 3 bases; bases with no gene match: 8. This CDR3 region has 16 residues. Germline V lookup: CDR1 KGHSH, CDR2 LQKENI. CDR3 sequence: CASSPLAGGPRETQYF. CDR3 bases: TGTGCCAGCTCACCTTTAGCGGGAGGGCCACGGGAGACCCAGTACTTC. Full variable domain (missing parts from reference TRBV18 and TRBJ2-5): NAGVMQNPRHLVRRRGQEARLRCSPMKGHSHVYWYRQLPEEGLKFMVYLQKENIIDESGMPKERFSAEFPKEGPSILRIQQVVRGDSAAYFCASSPLAGGPRETQYFGPGTRLLVL.

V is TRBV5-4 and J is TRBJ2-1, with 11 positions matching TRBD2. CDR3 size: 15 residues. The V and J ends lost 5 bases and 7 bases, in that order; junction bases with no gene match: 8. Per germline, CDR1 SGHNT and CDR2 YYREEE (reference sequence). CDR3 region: CASSSTSGSQNEQFF. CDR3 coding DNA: TGTGCCAGCAGTTCTACTAGCGGGAGCCAGAATGAGCAGTTCTTC.

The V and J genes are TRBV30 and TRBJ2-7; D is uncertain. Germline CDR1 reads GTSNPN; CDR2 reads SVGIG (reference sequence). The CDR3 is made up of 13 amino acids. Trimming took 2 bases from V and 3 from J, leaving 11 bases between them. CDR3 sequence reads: CAWSPSDLYEQYF. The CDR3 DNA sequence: TGTGCCTGGAGTCCGTCAGATCTCTACGAGCAGTACTTC.

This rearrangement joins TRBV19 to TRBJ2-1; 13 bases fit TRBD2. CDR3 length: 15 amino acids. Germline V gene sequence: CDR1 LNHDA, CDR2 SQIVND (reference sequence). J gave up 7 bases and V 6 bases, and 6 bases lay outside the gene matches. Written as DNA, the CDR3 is TGTGCCAGTAGCCGCTCGGGACTAGCGGGGAATGAGCAGTTCTTC. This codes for CASSRSGLAGNEQFF.

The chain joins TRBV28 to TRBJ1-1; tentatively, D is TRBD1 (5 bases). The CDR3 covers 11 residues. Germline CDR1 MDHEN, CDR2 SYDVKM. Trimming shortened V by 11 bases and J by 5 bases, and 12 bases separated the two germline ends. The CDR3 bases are TGTGCCTCCAAGGGGAATACTGAAGCTTTCTTT. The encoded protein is CASKGNTEAFF.